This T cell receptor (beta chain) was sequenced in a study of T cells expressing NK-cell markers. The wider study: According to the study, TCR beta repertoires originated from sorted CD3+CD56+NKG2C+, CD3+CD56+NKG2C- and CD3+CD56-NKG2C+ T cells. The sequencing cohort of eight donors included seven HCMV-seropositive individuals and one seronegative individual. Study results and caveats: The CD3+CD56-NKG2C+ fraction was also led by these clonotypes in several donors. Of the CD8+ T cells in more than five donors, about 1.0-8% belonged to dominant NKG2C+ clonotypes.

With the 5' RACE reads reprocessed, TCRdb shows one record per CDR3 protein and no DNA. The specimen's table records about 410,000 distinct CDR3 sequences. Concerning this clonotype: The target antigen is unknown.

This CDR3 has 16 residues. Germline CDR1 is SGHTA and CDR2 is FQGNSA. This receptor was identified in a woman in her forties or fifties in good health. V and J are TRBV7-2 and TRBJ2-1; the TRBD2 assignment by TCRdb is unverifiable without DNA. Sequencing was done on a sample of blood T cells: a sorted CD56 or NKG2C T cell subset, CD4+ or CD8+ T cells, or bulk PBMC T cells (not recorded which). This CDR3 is CASTLGGPSSYNEQFF.